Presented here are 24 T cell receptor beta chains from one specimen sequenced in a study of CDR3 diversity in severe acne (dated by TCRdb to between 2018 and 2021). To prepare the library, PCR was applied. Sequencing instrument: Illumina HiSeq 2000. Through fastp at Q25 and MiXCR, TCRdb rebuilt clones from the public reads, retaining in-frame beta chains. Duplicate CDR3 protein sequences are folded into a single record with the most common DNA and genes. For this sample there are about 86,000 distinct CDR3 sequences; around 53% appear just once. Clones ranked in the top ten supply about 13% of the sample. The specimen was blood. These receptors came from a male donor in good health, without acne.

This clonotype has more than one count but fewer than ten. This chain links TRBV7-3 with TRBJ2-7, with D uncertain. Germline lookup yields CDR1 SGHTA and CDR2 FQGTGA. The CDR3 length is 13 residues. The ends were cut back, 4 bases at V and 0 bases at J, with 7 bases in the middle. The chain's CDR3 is CASSSHGSYEQYF. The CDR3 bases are TGTGCCAGCAGCTCCCACGGCTCCTACGAGCAGTACTTC.

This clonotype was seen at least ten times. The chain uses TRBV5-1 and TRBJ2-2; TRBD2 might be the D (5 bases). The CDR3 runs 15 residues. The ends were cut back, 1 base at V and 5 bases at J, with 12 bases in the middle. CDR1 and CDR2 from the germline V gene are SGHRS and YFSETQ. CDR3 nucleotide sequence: TGCGCCAGCAGCTTGTATGAGGGATGGACCGGGGAGCTGTTTTTT. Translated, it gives CASSLYEGWTGELFF.

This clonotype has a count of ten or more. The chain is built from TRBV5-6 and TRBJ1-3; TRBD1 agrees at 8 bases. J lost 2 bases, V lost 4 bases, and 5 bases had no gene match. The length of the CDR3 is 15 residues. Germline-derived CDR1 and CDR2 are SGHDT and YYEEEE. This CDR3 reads CASSHTGGTGNTIYF. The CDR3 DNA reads TGTGCCAGCAGCCATACAGGGGGAACTGGAAACACCATATATTTT.

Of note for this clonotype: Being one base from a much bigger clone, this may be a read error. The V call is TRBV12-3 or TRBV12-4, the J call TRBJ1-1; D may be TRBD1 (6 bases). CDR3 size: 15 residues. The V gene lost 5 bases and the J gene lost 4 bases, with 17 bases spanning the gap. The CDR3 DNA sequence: TGTGCCAGCAGTACATCTCAGGGGAGCGGCACTGAAGCTTTCTTT. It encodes CASSTSQGSGTEAFF.

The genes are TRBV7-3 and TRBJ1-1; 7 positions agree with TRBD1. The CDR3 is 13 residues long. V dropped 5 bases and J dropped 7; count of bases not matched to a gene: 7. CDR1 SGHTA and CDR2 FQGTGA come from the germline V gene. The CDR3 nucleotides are TGTGCCAGCAGCCCCGACAGGGATTTTGAAGCTTTCTTT. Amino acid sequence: CASSPDRDFEAFF.

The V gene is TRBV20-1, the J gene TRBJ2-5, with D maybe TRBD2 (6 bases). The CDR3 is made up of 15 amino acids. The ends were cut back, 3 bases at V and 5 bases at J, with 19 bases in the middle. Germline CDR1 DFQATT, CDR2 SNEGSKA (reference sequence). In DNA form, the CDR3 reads TGCAGTGCTAGCGAGACGGGCTGGGAGGTGGAGACCCAGTACTTC. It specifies CSASETGWEVETQYF.

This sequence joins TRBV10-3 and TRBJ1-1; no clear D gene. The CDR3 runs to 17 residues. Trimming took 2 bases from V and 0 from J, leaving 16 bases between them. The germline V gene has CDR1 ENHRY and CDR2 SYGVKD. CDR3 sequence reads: CAISEPPAGAMNTEAFF. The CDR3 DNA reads TGTGCCATCAGTGAGCCGCCGGCAGGAGCCATGAACACTGAAGCTTTCTTT.

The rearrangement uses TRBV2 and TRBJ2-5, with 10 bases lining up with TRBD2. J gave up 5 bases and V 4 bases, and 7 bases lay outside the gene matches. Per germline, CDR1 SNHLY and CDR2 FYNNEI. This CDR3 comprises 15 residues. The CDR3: CASSAASGRRETQYF. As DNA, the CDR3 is TGTGCCAGCAGTGCGGCTAGCGGGAGAAGGGAGACCCAGTACTTC.

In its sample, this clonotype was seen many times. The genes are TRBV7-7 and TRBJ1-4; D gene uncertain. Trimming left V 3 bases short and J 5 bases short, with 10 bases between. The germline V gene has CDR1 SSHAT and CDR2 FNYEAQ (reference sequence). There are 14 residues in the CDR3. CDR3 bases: TGTGCCAGCAGCTTGGGAGGCCTAAATGAAAAACTGTTTTTT. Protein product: CASSLGGLNEKLFF. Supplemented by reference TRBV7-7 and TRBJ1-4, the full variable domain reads GAGVSQSPRYKVTKRGQDVTLRCDPISSHATLYWYQQALGQGPEFLTYFNYEAQPDKSGLPSDRFSAERPEGSISTLTIQRTEQRDSAMYRCASSLGGLNEKLFFGSGTQLSVL.

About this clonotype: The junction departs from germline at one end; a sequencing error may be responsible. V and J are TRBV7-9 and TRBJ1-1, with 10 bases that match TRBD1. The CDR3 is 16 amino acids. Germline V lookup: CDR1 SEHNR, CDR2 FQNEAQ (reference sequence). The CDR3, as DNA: TGTGCCAGCAGCTTGTATGACAGGGGGCAGAACACTAAAGCTTTCTTT. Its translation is CASSLYDRGQNTKAFF.

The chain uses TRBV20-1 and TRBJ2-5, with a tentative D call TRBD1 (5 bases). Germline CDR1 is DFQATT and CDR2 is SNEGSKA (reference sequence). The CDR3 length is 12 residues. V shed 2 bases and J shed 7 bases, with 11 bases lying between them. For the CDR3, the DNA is TGCAGTGCTAGACAGGGTGCAGGGACCCAGTACTTC. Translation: CSARQGAGTQYF.

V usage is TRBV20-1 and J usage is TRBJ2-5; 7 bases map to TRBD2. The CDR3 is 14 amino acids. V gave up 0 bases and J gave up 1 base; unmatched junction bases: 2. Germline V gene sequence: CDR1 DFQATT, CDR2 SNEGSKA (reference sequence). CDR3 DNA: TGCAGTGCTAGAGAGAGGACTAGCCAAGAGACCCAGTACTTC. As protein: CSARERTSQETQYF.

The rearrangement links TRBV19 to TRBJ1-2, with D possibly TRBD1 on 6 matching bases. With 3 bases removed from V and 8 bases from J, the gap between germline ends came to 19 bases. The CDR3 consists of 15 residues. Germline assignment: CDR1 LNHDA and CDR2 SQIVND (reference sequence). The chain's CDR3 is CASSIMGTISRGYTF. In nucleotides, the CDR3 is TGTGCCAGTAGTATCATGGGGACAATTTCACGGGGCTACACCTTC. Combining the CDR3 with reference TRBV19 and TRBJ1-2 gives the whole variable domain DGGITQSPKYLFRKEGQNVTLSCEQNLNHDAMYWYRQDPGQGLRLIYYSQIVNDFQKGDIAEGYSVSREKKESFPLTVTSAQKNPTAFYLCASSIMGTISRGYTFGSGTRLTVV.

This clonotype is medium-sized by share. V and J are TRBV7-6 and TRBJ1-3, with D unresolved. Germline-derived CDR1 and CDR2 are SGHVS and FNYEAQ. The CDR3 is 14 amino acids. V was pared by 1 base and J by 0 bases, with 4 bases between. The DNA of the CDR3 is TGTGCCAGCAGCTTAGGATTCTCTGGAAACACCATATATTTT. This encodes CASSLGFSGNTIYF.

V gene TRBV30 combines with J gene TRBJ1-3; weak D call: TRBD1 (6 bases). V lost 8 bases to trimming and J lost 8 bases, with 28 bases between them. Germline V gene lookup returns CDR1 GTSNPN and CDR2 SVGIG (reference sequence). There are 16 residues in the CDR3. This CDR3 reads CASSRGARTLRDTIYF. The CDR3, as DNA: TGTGCCAGCAGCCGGGGGGCTCGCACGCTTAGAGACACCATATATTTT.

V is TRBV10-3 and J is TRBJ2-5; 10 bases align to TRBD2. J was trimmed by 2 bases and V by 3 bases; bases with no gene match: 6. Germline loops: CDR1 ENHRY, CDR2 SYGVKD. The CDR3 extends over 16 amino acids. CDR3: CAISETLAGLQETQYF. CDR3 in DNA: TGTGCCATCAGTGAAACACTAGCGGGGTTGCAAGAGACCCAGTACTTC.

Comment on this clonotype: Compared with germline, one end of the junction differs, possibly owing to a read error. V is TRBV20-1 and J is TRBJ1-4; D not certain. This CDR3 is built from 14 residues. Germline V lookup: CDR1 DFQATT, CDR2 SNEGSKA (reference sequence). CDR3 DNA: TGCAGTGCTAGAGATCGCTGGGGTCGAGAAAAACTGTTCTTT. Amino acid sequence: CSARDRWGREKLFF.

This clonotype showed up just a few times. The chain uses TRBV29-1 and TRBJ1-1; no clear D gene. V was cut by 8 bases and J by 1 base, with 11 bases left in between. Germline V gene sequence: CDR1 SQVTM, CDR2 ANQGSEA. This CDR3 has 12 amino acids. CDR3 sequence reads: CSPGDTNTEAFF. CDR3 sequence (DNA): TGCAGCCCCGGAGACACGAACACTGAAGCTTTCTTT. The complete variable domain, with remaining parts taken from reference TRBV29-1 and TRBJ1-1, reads SAVISQKPSRDICQRGTSLTIQCQVDSQVTMMFWYRQQPGQSLTLIATANQGSEATYESGFVIDKFPISRPNLTFSTLTVSNMSPEDSSIYLCSPGDTNTEAFFGQGTRLTVV.

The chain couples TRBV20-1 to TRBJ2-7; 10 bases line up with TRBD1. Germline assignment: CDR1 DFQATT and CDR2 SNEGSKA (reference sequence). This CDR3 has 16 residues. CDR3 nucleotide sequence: TGCAGCGCCTCCGGGACAGGGGACCTAACTTCCTACGAGCAGTACTTC. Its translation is CSASGTGDLTSYEQYF.

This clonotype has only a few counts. CDR3 protein: CASSLGGANVLTF. DNA for the CDR3: TGTGCCAGCAGCTTGGGGGGGGCCAACGTCCTGACTTTC. V usage is TRBV7-9 and J usage is TRBJ2-6, with D hard to call. Looked up from germline, CDR1 is SEHNR and CDR2 is FQNEAQ (reference sequence). The germline V and J ends were trimmed by 3 bases and 4 bases, with 4 bases remaining between them. This CDR3 is 13 amino acids long. Using reference TRBV7-9 and TRBJ2-6 for the parts outside the CDR3, the full variable domain is DTGVSQNPRHKITKRGQNVTFRCDPISEHNRLYWYRQTLGQGPEFLTYFQNEAQLEKSRLLSDRFSAERPKGSFSTLEIQRTEQGDSAMYLCASSLGGANVLTFGAGSRLTVL.

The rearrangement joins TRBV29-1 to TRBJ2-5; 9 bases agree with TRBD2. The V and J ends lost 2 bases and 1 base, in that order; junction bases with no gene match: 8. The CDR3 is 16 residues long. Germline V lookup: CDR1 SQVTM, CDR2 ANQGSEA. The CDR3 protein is CSVELAAGGPQETQYF. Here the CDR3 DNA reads TGCAGCGTTGAATTGGCAGCGGGGGGCCCCCAAGAGACCCAGTACTTC.

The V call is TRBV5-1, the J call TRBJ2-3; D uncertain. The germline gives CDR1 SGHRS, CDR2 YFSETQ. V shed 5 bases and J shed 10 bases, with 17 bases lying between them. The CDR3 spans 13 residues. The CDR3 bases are TGCGCCAGCAGTCAAGGTCGCGACGGCTCGCAGTATTTT. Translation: CASSQGRDGSQYF.

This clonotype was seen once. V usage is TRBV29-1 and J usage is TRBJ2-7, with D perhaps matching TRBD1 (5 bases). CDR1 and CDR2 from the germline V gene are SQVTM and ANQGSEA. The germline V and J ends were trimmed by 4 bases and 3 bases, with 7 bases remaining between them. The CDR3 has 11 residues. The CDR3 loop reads CSVGQNYEQYF. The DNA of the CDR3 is TGCAGCGTTGGACAGAACTACGAGCAGTACTTC.

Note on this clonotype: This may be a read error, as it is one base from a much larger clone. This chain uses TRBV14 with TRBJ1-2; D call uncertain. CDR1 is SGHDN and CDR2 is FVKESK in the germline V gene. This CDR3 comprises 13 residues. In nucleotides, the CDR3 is TGTGCCAGCAGCCAGTTTAGCGGTGGAGGCTACGCCTTC. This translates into CASSQFSGGGYAF.